Sequencing of this TCR beta chain was carried out in a study of cytomegalovirus exposure and HLA in healthy donors (dated by TCRdb to the late 2010s). About the full investigation: In an earlier analysis of around 540 of the donors, 250 to 350 Gb of sequence data and 100 million or so unique TCR beta sequences from roughly 200 million T cells were reported. To study patterns of TCR occurrence, a later analysis re-analyzed previously published TCR beta repertoires from under 750 donors and added high-resolution HLA genotyping. Among the approximately 400 genotyped donors, roughly 80% belonged to the genetic ancestry cluster associated with self-reported Caucasian donors. Typing coverage differed by locus: A, B, C, DRB1 and DQB1 were typed in roughly 620-640 donors, DQA1 in 522, DPA1 in 600 to 610, and DPB1 in 472. The study aimed to test whether signatures of past pathogen exposure could be identified by cataloging public T cell receptors. Roughly five DR-DQ haplotypes were handled as single units for association and clustering because linkage in the cohort was strong. On average, around 200,000 unique TCR beta nucleotide sequences were sequenced per donor among about 400 genotyped donors of the cohort, with roughly 18% of those sequences being non-productive. In an earlier analysis of 500 to 650 of the donors, high-throughput TCR beta sequencing was used to judge whether each TCR beta V gene segment behaved as functional or pseudogenic. A later genetic analysis took genome-wide SNP genotypes for about three fifths of the 666 donors and used that subset as a discovery cohort. Donor age, sex, ethnicity and CMV serostatus were compiled alongside the repertoire data. The later analysis used no new phenotypic data to find candidate immune exposures, relying instead on TCR beta sequences and their occurrence across donors. To predict cytomegalovirus infection status, the study brought together high-throughput TCR immunosequencing, statistical association of individual TCRs with disease status, and machine learning. Along with the roughly 610-subject first cohort, a separate validation cohort of roughly 110 different subjects was used. The T cell repertoires of some 700 subjects were profiled by immunosequencing and related to cytomegalovirus serostatus. Roughly 300 gigabases of sequencing data and tens of millions of unique TCR sequences were included in an early release covering several hundred HLA-typed donors. Every repertoire in the discovery cohort had been generated on one and the same sequencing platform. HLA typing covered class I and class II loci at four-digit resolution.

The CDR3 sequence holds 14 residues, the cysteine and phenylalanine included. The read is trimmed to its CDR3 DNA, 42 bases read in frame from base 1. V was cut back by 6 bases and J by 4 bases, leaving a gap of 13 bases between them. In the germline V gene, CDR1 corresponds to SGHNT and CDR2 to YENEEA. Libraries were constructed by the immunoSEQ multiplex PCR assay. For the multiplex PCR, a mixture combining 60 forward primers for TCR Vbeta segments and 13 reverse primers for TCR Jbeta segments was used. Amplification of the CDR3 region of rearranged TCR beta genes was performed with a multiplex PCR assay on genomic DNA. On the Illumina HiSeq System, the amplified TCR beta libraries were sequenced as 87-base-pair reads. The authors' analysis ran thus. A later analysis counted tens of millions of unique TCR beta chains across the 650 to 800 repertoires, and around 12 million of these chains were shared by at least two donors. A nearest-neighbor algorithm error-corrected the raw reads and collapsed the reads into unique sequences, merging closely related sequences to remove PCR and sequencing errors. CDR3 sequences were aligned to IMGT reference sequences to assign V, D and J gene segments. For a sequence to be retained, a match of at least six nucleotides was required to both a V gene segment and a J gene segment. A rearrangement counted as productive if the CDR3 had no stop codons and remained in frame with V and J, and every other rearrangement counted as non-productive. Following IMGT convention, CDR3 was defined as the stretch from the second conserved V-encoded cysteine to the conserved J-encoded phenylalanine. Sequences without an unambiguous match to a single V gene segment were excluded from the earlier analysis of 587 of the donors. In an earlier analysis of approximately 610 of the donors, V segments were called functional above 56.7% productive rearrangements and were called segregating when the between-donor standard deviation exceeded 5%. A statistical classification framework was developed to diagnose cytomegalovirus status using the catalog of TCR beta chain sequences. In a later analysis, TCR nucleotide sequences were compared against IMGT/GENE-DB human TR gene sequences so that V and J genes could be assigned. A later analysis assigned CDR3 sequences and most-parsimonious VDJ recombination scenarios with the TCRdist pipeline. A later analysis defined each TCR beta chain by its CDR3 amino acid sequence plus V-gene family, and excluded reads lacking a unique V-gene family. In a later analysis, around 600 highly shared, low-generation-probability nucleotide sequences were removed to address suspected cross-contamination and a sequencing artifact. In a later analysis, a clonal expansion index was calculated for each public chain from normalized within-repertoire ranks of inferred template counts. A later analysis computed generation probabilities with a VDJ recombination model fitted to out-of-frame rearrangements, and checked the results against IGoR. Hypergeometric tests were used in a later analysis to score TCR-TCR, TCR-HLA and TCR-CMV co-occurrence, with a repertoire-size bias correction applied to the TCR pairs. In a later analysis, false discovery rates were estimated by permuting HLA or CMV assignments 20 times. In a later analysis, co-occurring TCRs were grouped with DBSCAN, and TCRdist sequence similarity was added when clustering was performed within HLA-allele-positive subsets. Co-occurrence clustering excluded repertoires with fewer than 30,000 or more than 120,000 public chains, plus five with anomalous nucleotide sharing. TCRdb holds this immuneACCESS table with in-frame rearrangements only. Some clones are missing; in checked studies, unresolved V genes explain under half, and the rest has no known cause. Clone size and the V and J calls come from that table; the DNA yielded D and trimming. The sample table gives approximately 130,000 clones. 2% of the sample rests with the top ten.

The cohort consisted of some 730 healthy bone marrow donors. At the time of sampling, every cohort member was nominally healthy, though immune exposures that went unrecorded were likely present. The donor tested CMV seronegative and was one of the 352 seronegative cohort members. A peripheral blood sample was provided by each donor, and peripheral blood mononuclear cells were used for TCR beta sequencing. The Qiagen DNeasy Blood Extraction Kit was used to extract genomic DNA from the blood cell samples. For this clone: Its specific antigen is unknown.

What the study reported, not specific to this receptor: The earlier analysis of 450 to 700 of the donors excluded about 16 rarely observed V segments, including chromosome 9 orphons, because counts were too low. CMV serostatus was the only immune exposure information available for the cohort. Several of the top co-occurrence clusters appeared to be linked to parvovirus B19, influenza, CMV and Epstein-Barr virus, according to a later analysis. In a later genetic analysis, a missense DCLRE1C variant was associated with V-gene and J-gene trimming of TCR beta chains, and the association was replicated in an independent cohort. Strong co-occurrence of HLA alleles, especially DR and DQ, made assigning TCR associations to individual alleles difficult. According to a later analysis, TCR association rates differed among HLA loci, with DRB1 alleles showing the most associated TCRs and HLA-C alleles showing the fewest. Because HLA typing was missing for some donors at each locus, association tests included only the typed subset. According to a later genetic analysis, donors in an Asian-associated ancestry cluster had fewer N-insertions in productive TCRs than the roughly 700-donor mean. Compared with equally common non-associated chains, HLA-associated TCR beta chains in a later analysis were more clonally expanded and had lower generation probabilities. In a later analysis, 16,951 TCR beta sequences were associated with specific HLA alleles at a false discovery rate of 0.05. A few of the identified cytomegalovirus-associated TCR beta chains were confirmed in vitro to be specific for cytomegalovirus antigens. According to the authors, the approach could potentially be generalized to other disease states and immunological phenotypes. In the study, approximately 160 TCR beta chains were listed as associated with cytomegalovirus. Across donors, most TCR sequences were observed very rarely, whereas some public TCRs were present in many individuals. The classifier was reported to diagnose cytomegalovirus status with high specificity and sensitivity in both the original and validation cohorts. Most CMV-associated TCR beta chains appeared to be HLA-restricted in a later analysis, and the HLA associations seemed to be driven largely by CMV exposure. Correlated functional status among segregating V segments might reflect linkage disequilibrium, but an unknown experimental factor could not be ruled out. A further reported finding was that TCR beta sequences accurately predicted the HLA-A and HLA-B alleles for most subjects in the first cohort. The 87-base-pair reads could not distinguish some IMGT-functional V segments, including TRBV6-2 and TRBV6-3, so those segments were excluded. In this cohort, only TCR beta chains were sequenced, and detectable features were limited by the absence of alpha or paired-chain data. In an earlier analysis of approximately 600 of the donors, most TCR beta V segments were observed in productive rearrangements about 87% or about 30% of the time, broadly matching IMGT annotations. A group of highly shared sequence variants was considered likely to be a technical artifact of the sequencing pipeline. Sequencing depth was assumed to be roughly uniform across donors in the presence/absence analyses, though that assumption may not hold.

The chain joins TRBV11-3 to TRBJ2-1, with a tentative D gene TRBD1 over 6 matching bases. The sample comprised PBMCs. The receptor was isolated from a woman between 55 and 75 years old in good health and CMV-seronegative. For the CDR3, the sequence is CASSRLGGYNEQFF. The nucleotide sequence is TGTGCCAGCAGTCGGCTAGGGGGATACAATGAGCAGTTCTTC.